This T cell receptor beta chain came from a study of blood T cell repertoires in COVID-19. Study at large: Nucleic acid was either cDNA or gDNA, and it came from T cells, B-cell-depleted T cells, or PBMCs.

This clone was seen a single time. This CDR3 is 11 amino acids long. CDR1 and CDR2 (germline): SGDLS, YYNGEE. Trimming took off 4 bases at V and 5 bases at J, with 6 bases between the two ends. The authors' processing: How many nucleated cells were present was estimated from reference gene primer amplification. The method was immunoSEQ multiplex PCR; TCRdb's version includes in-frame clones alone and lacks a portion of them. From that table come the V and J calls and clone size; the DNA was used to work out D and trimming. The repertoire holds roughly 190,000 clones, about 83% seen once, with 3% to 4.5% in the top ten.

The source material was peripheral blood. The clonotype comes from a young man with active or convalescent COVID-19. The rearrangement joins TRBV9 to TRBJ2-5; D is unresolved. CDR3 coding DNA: TGTGCCAGCAGCTCCGGTGAGACCCAGTACTTC. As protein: CASSSGETQYF.